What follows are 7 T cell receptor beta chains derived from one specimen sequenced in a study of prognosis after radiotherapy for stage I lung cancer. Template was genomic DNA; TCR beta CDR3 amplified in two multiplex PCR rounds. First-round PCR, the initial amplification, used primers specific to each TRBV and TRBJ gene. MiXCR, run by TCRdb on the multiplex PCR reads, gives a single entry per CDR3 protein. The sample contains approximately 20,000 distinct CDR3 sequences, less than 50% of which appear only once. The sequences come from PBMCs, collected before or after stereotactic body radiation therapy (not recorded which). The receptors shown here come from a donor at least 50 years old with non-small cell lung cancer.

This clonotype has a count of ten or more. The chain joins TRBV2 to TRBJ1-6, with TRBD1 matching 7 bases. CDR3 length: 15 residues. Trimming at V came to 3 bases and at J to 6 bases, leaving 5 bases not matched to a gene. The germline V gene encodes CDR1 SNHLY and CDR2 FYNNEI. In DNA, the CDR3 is TGTGCCAGCAGTGAGACAGGGCCTGTTAATTCACCCCTCCACTTT. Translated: CASSETGPVNSPLHF.

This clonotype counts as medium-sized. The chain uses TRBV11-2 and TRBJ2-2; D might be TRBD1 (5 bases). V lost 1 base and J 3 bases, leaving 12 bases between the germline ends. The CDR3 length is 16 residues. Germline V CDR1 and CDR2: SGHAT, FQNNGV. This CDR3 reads CASSLAPDSYTGELFF. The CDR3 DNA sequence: TGTGCCAGCAGCTTAGCCCCAGACAGCTACACCGGGGAGCTGTTTTTT. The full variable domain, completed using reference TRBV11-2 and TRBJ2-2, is EAGVAQSPRYKIIEKRQSVAFWCNPISGHATLYWYQQILGQGPKLLIQFQNNGVVDDSQLPKDRFSAERLKGVDSTLKIQPAKLEDSAVYLCASSLAPDSYTGELFFGEGSRLTVL.

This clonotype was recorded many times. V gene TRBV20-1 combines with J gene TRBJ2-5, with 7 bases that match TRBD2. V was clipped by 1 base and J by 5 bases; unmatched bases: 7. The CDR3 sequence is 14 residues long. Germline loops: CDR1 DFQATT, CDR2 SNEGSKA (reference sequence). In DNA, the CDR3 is TGCAGTGCTAGAGTGGGCGGGAGCTACGAGACCCAGTACTTC. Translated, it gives CSARVGGSYETQYF.

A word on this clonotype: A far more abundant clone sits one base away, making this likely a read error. CDR3 in DNA: TGTGCCAGCATCCCCGACAGTTCGGCGCAGCCCCAGCATTTT. It specifies CASIPDSSAQPQHF. The gene calls are TRBV2 and TRBJ1-5, with a weak D call TRBD1 (5 bases). This CDR3 comprises 14 residues. The germline V gene has CDR1 SNHLY and CDR2 FYNNEI. The V end lost 7 bases, the J end lost 7 bases, and 17 bases lay between the germline ends. The variable domain in full, completed from reference TRBV2 and TRBJ1-5, reads EPEVTQTPSHQVTQMGQEVILRCVPISNHLYFYWYRQILGQKVEFLVSFYNNEISEKSEIFDDQFSVERPDGSNFTLKIRSTKLEDSAMYFCASIPDSSAQPQHFGDGTRLSIL.

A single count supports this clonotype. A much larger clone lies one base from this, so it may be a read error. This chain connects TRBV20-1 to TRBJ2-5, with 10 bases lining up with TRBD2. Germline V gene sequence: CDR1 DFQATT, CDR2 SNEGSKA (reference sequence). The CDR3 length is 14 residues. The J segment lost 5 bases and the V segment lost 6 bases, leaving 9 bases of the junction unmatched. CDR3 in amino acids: CSALSGGASETQYF. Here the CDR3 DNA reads TGCAGTGCCCTAAGCGGGGGGGCCTCCGAGACCCAGTACTTC.

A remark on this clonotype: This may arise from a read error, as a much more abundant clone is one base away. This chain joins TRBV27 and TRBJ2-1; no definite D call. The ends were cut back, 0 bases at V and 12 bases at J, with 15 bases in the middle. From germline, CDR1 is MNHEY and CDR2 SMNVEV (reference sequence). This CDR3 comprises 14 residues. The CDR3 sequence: CASSLSRSYNWQFF. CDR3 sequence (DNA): TGTGCCAGCAGTTTATCCCGCAGCTACAATTGGCAGTTCTTC.

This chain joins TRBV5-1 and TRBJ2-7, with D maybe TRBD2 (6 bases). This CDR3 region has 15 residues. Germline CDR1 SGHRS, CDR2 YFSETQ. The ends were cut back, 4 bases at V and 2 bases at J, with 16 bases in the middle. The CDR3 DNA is TGCGCCAGCAGCCGAAGGACTGGGGGGACCTACGAGCAGTACTTC. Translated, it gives CASSRRTGGTYEQYF. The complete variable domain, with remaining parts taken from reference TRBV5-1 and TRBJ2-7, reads KAGVTQTPRYLIKTRGQQVTLSCSPISGHRSVSWYQQTPGQGLQFLFEYFSETQRNKGNFPGRFSGRQFSNSRSEMNVSTLELGDSALYLCASSRRTGGTYEQYFGPGTRLTVT.